The 30 T cell receptor beta chains presented below share a single source sample, sequenced in a study of blood T cell repertoires in COVID-19 (dated by TCRdb to 2020 to 2022). The library was obtained by the immunoSEQ multiplex PCR assay. The clones in this table, taken by TCRdb from immuneACCESS, are in-frame only. Not every clone is retained; where verified, under half of the shortfall comes from an unresolved V gene, and the cause of the rest is unknown. Present in this sample are roughly 79,000 clones, around 90% of which were seen just once. Around 5.8% of the sample comes from the top ten. Sequencing input: peripheral blood. The receptors stem from a woman in her forties or fifties with acute or convalescent COVID-19.

This chain uses TRBV7-8 with TRBJ1-1; weak D call: TRBD1 (6 bases). CDR1 and CDR2 from the germline V gene are SGHVS and FQNEAQ. This CDR3 comprises 14 residues. V dropped 1 base and J dropped 4 bases, with 10 bases sitting between them. This chain's CDR3 is CASSLVQGTTEAFF. The CDR3 nucleotides are TGTGCCAGCAGCTTAGTGCAGGGGACCACTGAAGCTTTCTTT.

V and J are TRBV27 and TRBJ1-6, with D unclear. The CDR3 extends over 17 amino acids. V was cut by 7 bases and J by 5 bases, with 21 bases left in between. CDR1 MNHEY and CDR2 SMNVEV come from the germline V gene (reference sequence). The CDR3 spells CASTYARSATNNSPLHF. Written as DNA, the CDR3 is TGTGCCAGCACCTATGCCCGGTCAGCGACTAATAATTCACCCCTCCACTTT.

This clone was observed once. This chain connects TRBV7-9 to TRBJ1-2; D may be TRBD1 (5 bases). The CDR3 consists of 14 residues. Germline V gene lookup returns CDR1 SEHNR and CDR2 FQNEAQ (reference sequence). V lost 5 bases and J 2 bases, leaving 12 bases between the germline ends. CDR3 region: CASSPQGSNYGYTF. CDR3 coding DNA: TGTGCCAGCAGCCCCCAGGGTTCCAACTATGGCTACACCTTC. Full variable domain (rest looked up from reference TRBV7-9 and TRBJ1-2): DTGVSQNPRHKITKRGQNVTFRCDPISEHNRLYWYRQTLGQGPEFLTYFQNEAQLEKSRLLSDRFSAERPKGSFSTLEIQRTEQGDSAMYLCASSPQGSNYGYTFGSGTRLTVV.

This sequence joins TRBV3-1 (or the pseudogene TRBV3-2) and TRBJ1-4; maybe TRBD1 (6 bases). The CDR3 totals 17 residues. The germline V gene has CDR1 LGHDT and CDR2 YNNKEL (reference sequence). V was cut by 4 bases and J by 0 bases, with 15 bases left in between. CDR3 DNA sequence: TGTGCCAGCAGCCCGAAACAGGGCCAGTCAACTAATGAAAAACTGTTTTTT. This codes for CASSPKQGQSTNEKLFF.

V gene TRBV6-5 combines with J gene TRBJ2-2; D remains unclear. Deletions cut 0 bases from V and 6 bases from J, with 11 bases between. Germline V gene lookup returns CDR1 MNHEY and CDR2 SVGAGI. The CDR3 spans 15 residues. For the CDR3, the DNA is TGTGCCAGCAGTTACTCGGTGGCTGGAGCCGGGGAGCTGTTTTTT. This gives the protein CASSYSVAGAGELFF.

The J gene is TRBJ2-3, the V gene TRBV7-6; 7 bases line up with TRBD1. The CDR3 contains 15 residues. Germline lookup yields CDR1 SGHVS and CDR2 FNYEAQ. The ends lost 1 base at V and 3 bases at J; junction bases unmatched: 4. The CDR3 bases are TGTGCCAGCAGCTTAGACAGGGGCCAAACAGATACGCAGTATTTT. Translation: CASSLDRGQTDTQYF.

The V and J genes are TRBV5-1 and TRBJ1-1; the D is unclear. V was clipped by 0 bases and J by 1 base, with 10 bases between them. In germline, CDR1 is SGHRS, CDR2 YFSETQ. The length of the CDR3 is 15 residues. Written as DNA, the CDR3 is TGCGCCAGCAGCTTGGTGCCGGTTTCGAACACTGAAGCTTTCTTT. Translating gives CASSLVPVSNTEAFF. Together with reference TRBV5-1 and TRBJ1-1, the CDR3 gives the full variable domain: KAGVTQTPRYLIKTRGQQVTLSCSPISGHRSVSWYQQTPGQGLQFLFEYFSETQRNKGNFPGRFSGRQFSNSRSEMNVSTLELGDSALYLCASSLVPVSNTEAFFGQGTRLTVV.

V and J are TRBV6-6 and TRBJ2-7; TRBD2 agrees at 8 bases. The CDR3 extends over 13 amino acids. The trim removed 7 bases at V and 1 base at J, leaving 3 bases unmatched. Germline lookup yields CDR1 MNHNY and CDR2 SVGAGI (reference sequence). CDR3 coding DNA: TGTGCCAGCACTAGCGGGCAATCCTACGAGCAGTACTTC. Amino acid sequence: CASTSGQSYEQYF.

This sequence joins TRBV19 and TRBJ1-2, with D possibly being TRBD1 (6 bases). With 8 bases removed from V and 4 bases from J, the gap between germline ends came to 8 bases. CDR1 is LNHDA, CDR2 SQIVND, per germline (reference sequence). The CDR3 sequence is 11 residues long. CDR3 nucleotide sequence: TGTGCCAGTGGACAGAGCTATGGCTACACCTTC. Encoded protein: CASGQSYGYTF.

The chain couples TRBV24-1 to TRBJ2-3; D not resolved. Germline-derived CDR1 and CDR2 are KGHDR and SFDVKD. The CDR3 runs to 13 residues. The ends were cut back, 1 base at V and 6 bases at J, with 7 bases in the middle. The CDR3 region is CATSDLSFDTQYF. The CDR3 DNA reads TGTGCCACCAGTGATTTAAGCTTTGATACGCAGTATTTT.

This chain joins TRBV14 and TRBJ1-1; D gene unclear. The germline V and J ends were trimmed by 1 base and 3 bases, with 6 bases remaining between them. The CDR3 spans 13 residues. Germline CDR1 SGHDN, CDR2 FVKESK. The CDR3 loop reads CASSQVGDTEAFF. The CDR3 coding sequence is TGTGCCAGCAGCCAAGTCGGTGACACTGAAGCTTTCTTT. Complete variable domain (other parts from reference TRBV14 and TRBJ1-1): EAGVTQFPSHSVIEKGQTVTLRCDPISGHDNLYWYRRVMGKEIKFLLHFVKESKQDESGMPNNRFLAERTGGTYSTLKVQPAELEDSGVYFCASSQVGDTEAFFGQGTRLTVV.

This chain uses TRBV7-2 with TRBJ2-1, with D possibly matching TRBD1 (5 bases). Trimming took off 3 bases at V and 10 bases at J, with 25 bases between the two ends. There are 17 residues in the CDR3. Germline CDR1 reads SGHTA; CDR2 reads FQGNSA. DNA for the CDR3: TGTGCCAGCAGCTTGTCGTTTGGGGCAGGGTCGAGGATAGAGCAGTTCTTC. Protein sequence: CASSLSFGAGSRIEQFF.

This chain joins TRBV27 and TRBJ1-1; 8 bases match TRBD1. CDR1 and CDR2 (germline): MNHEY, SMNVEV (reference sequence). CDR3 length: 13 residues. Germline trimming cut 9 bases from V and 2 bases from J; bases unmatched to any gene: 5. For the CDR3, the DNA is TGTGCCAGTTGGTCAGGGGGCAACACTGAAGCTTTCTTT. Protein sequence: CASWSGGNTEAFF.

With regard to this clone: An end of the junction differs from the germline gene, which may be a read error. This rearrangement joins TRBV6-5 to TRBJ2-5, with 8 bases aligning to TRBD1. The CDR3 totals 14 residues. CDR1 and CDR2 from the germline V gene are MNHEY and SVGAGI. The chain's CDR3 is CASTYGQGAKTQYF. The CDR3 DNA sequence: TGTGCCAGCACTTACGGGCAGGGGGCGAAGACCCAGTACTTC.

This chain connects TRBV19 to TRBJ2-2, with D possibly matching TRBD1 (5 bases). CDR1 and CDR2 from the germline V gene are LNHDA and SQIVND (reference sequence). The CDR3 is 13 amino acids. Trimming shortened V by 10 bases and J by 0 bases, and 9 bases separated the two germline ends. CDR3 amino acids: CATRTPNTGELFF. The DNA for the CDR3 is TGTGCCACCAGGACACCGAACACCGGGGAGCTGTTTTTT.

The CDR3 DNA reads TGTGGCGGGCGGGCCCCCTCCTATGGCTACACCTTC. Amino acid sequence: CGGRAPSYGYTF. The genes are TRBV30 and TRBJ1-2; D not resolved. Per germline, CDR1 GTSNPN and CDR2 SVGIG (reference sequence). The CDR3 contains 12 residues.

The genes are TRBV7-9 and TRBJ2-1; the match to TRBD2 covers 12 bases. This CDR3 is 16 amino acids long. Germline V gene data show CDR1 as SEHNR and CDR2 as FQNEAQ (reference sequence). Trimming cost V 5 bases and J 9 bases; bases outside gene matches: 11. The CDR3, as DNA: TGTGCCAGCAGCGCTGCTGGACTAGCGGGATTTACTGAGCAGTTCTTC. It specifies CASSAAGLAGFTEQFF.

The chain combines TRBV19 with TRBJ2-6; TRBD2 might be the D (7 bases). V lost 6 bases and J lost 0, with 18 bases in between. Germline V gives CDR1 LNHDA, CDR2 SQIVND (reference sequence). The length of the CDR3 is 18 residues. CDR3 sequence (DNA): TGTGCCAGTAGGGGAGGGCCAGGGGATTCCTCTGGGGCCAACGTCCTGACTTTC. This sequence encodes CASRGGPGDSSGANVLTF.

The chain employs TRBV18 and TRBJ2-7; 9 bases fit TRBD1. The CDR3 loop spans 15 amino acids. The germline CDR1 and CDR2 sequences are KGHSH and LQKENI. With 0 bases clipped from V and 7 bases from J, the junction kept 7 bases outside the gene matches. This CDR3 reads CASSPPTQGASEQYF. As DNA, the CDR3 is TGTGCCAGCTCACCACCGACACAGGGGGCGAGTGAGCAGTACTTC.

This sequence joins TRBV9 and TRBJ1-2; possible D gene TRBD1, 6 bases. V lost 0 bases and J lost 7, with 16 bases in between. Germline V CDR1 and CDR2: SGDLS, YYNGEE. The length of the CDR3 is 15 residues. The CDR3 reads CASSVEVRTDSGYTF. Here the CDR3 DNA reads TGTGCCAGCAGCGTAGAGGTCCGGACAGATAGTGGCTACACCTTC.

The CDR3 DNA is TGTGCCTGGAGTGTACGCAGTCTGGGAAACACCATATATTTT. Translation: CAWSVRSLGNTIYF. The V call is TRBV30, the J call TRBJ1-3; D gene ambiguous. V shed 0 bases and J shed 4 bases, with 10 bases lying between them. The germline V gene has CDR1 GTSNPN and CDR2 SVGIG (reference sequence). The CDR3 extends over 14 amino acids.

The V call is TRBV7-9, the J call TRBJ2-5; D not resolved. From germline, CDR1 is SEHNR and CDR2 FQNEAQ (reference sequence). V lost 1 base and J 5 bases, leaving 8 bases between the germline ends. This CDR3 comprises 13 residues. The CDR3 loop reads CASSLVWPETQYF. The CDR3 DNA reads as TGTGCCAGCAGCTTAGTTTGGCCGGAGACCCAGTACTTC.

The V gene is TRBV9, the J gene TRBJ2-7; tentatively, D is TRBD2 (6 bases). The CDR3 runs 15 residues. Trimming left V 3 bases short and J 2 bases short, with 15 bases between. CDR1 SGDLS and CDR2 YYNGEE come from the germline V gene. The DNA of the CDR3 is TGTGCCAGCAGCGCCGGGGGTGGATTAACCTACGAGCAGTACTTC. Translated: CASSAGGGLTYEQYF.

The CDR3 bases are TGCAGCGTGACGGACAGGGACGGCTATGGCTACACCTTC. Translated, it gives CSVTDRDGYGYTF. This chain connects TRBV29-1 to TRBJ1-2, with 8 nucleotides matching TRBD1. The germline V gene has CDR1 SQVTM and CDR2 ANQGSEA. The trim removed 6 bases at V and 4 bases at J, leaving 7 bases unmatched. CDR3 length: 13 amino acids.

The V gene is TRBV6-5, the J gene TRBJ2-1; 12 bases fit TRBD2. The germline V gene has CDR1 MNHEY and CDR2 SVGAGI. The CDR3 has 14 amino acids. Trimming took 6 bases from V and 10 from J; bases not matched to a gene: 7. CDR3 in amino acids: CASRETSGSWEQFF. In nucleotides, the CDR3 is TGTGCCAGCAGGGAGACTAGCGGGAGTTGGGAGCAGTTCTTC.

This chain joins TRBV18 and TRBJ2-1; TRBD2 agrees at 7 bases. Per the germline V gene, CDR1 is KGHSH and CDR2 is LQKENI. This CDR3 region has 15 residues. The V and J ends lost 2 bases and 6 bases, in that order; junction bases with no gene match: 7. The DNA of the CDR3 is TGTGCCAGCTCACCAGTGGCGGGAGCAGGCAATGAGCAGTTCTTC. It translates to CASSPVAGAGNEQFF. The full variable domain, rest sourced from reference TRBV18 and TRBJ2-1, is NAGVMQNPRHLVRRRGQEARLRCSPMKGHSHVYWYRQLPEEGLKFMVYLQKENIIDESGMPKERFSAEFPKEGPSILRIQQVVRGDSAAYFCASSPVAGAGNEQFFGPGTRLTVL.

V gene TRBV29-1 combines with J gene TRBJ2-5; a weak D match, TRBD2 (5 bases). The germline CDR1 and CDR2 sequences are SQVTM and ANQGSEA. Trimming cost V 5 bases and J 5 bases, with 12 bases left between them. The CDR3 consists of 12 residues. DNA for the CDR3: TGCAGCGTTTGGACCTCGGGGGAGACCCAGTACTTC. Amino acids: CSVWTSGETQYF.

This clone is a singleton in its sample. The chain uses TRBV19 and TRBJ1-2; 10 bases fit TRBD1. The CDR3 has 16 residues. The V and J ends lost 3 bases and 7 bases, in that order; junction bases with no gene match: 11. The germline CDR1 and CDR2 sequences are LNHDA and SQIVND (reference sequence). CDR3 bases: TGTGCCAGTAGTATTTCCCGTTTGACAGGGGGCGCTGGCTACACCTTC. Its protein product is CASSISRLTGGAGYTF.

The J gene is TRBJ2-7, the V gene TRBV5-6; 8 bases match TRBD2. Germline lookup yields CDR1 SGHDT and CDR2 YYEEEE. Trimming at V came to 4 bases and at J to 3 bases, leaving 6 bases not matched to a gene. CDR3 length: 14 amino acids. This chain's CDR3 is CASSPGGGSYEQYF. For the CDR3, the DNA is TGTGCCAGCAGCCCCGGGGGGGGGAGCTACGAGCAGTACTTC. Drawing the rest from reference TRBV5-6 and TRBJ2-7, the complete variable domain is DAGVTQSPTHLIKTRGQQVTLRCSPKSGHDTVSWYQQALGQGPQFIFQYYEEEERQRGNFPDRFSGHQFPNYSSELNVNALLLGDSALYLCASSPGGGSYEQYFGPGTRLTVT.

J is TRBJ2-1 and V is TRBV6-1; the match to TRBD2 covers 9 bases. The CDR3 is 14 residues long. V shed 5 bases and J 10 bases; nucleotides not matched to a gene: 9. Germline values: CDR1 MNHNS, CDR2 SASEGT. The chain's CDR3 is CASSYSGGEEEQFF. The CDR3 coding sequence is TGTGCCAGCAGTTATAGCGGGGGAGAGGAGGAGCAGTTCTTC.